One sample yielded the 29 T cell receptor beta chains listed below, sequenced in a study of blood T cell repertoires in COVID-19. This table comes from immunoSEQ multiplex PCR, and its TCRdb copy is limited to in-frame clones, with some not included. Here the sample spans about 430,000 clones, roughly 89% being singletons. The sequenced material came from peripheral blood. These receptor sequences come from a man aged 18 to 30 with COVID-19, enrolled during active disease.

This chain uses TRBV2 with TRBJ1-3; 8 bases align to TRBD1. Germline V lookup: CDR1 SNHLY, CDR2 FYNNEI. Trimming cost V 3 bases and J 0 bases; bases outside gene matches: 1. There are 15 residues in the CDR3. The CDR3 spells CASSEGQVSGNTIYF. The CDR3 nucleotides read TGTGCCAGCAGTGAGGGACAGGTCTCTGGAAACACCATATATTTT.

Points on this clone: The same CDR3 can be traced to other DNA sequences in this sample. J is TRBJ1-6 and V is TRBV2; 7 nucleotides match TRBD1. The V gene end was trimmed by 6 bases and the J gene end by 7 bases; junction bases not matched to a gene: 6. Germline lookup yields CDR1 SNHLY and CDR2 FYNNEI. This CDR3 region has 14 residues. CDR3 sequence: CASRDRVGNSPLHF. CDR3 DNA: TGTGCCAGCAGAGACAGGGTCGGGAATTCACCCCTCCACTTT.

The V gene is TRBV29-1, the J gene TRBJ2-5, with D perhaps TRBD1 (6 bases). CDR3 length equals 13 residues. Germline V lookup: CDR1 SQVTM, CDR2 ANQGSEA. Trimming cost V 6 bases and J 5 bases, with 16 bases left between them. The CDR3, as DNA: TGCAGCGTCCTCAGGGGTAATGGGGAGACCCAGTACTTC. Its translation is CSVLRGNGETQYF. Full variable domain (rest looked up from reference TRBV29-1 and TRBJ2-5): SAVISQKPSRDICQRGTSLTIQCQVDSQVTMMFWYRQQPGQSLTLIATANQGSEATYESGFVIDKFPISRPNLTFSTLTVSNMSPEDSSIYLCSVLRGNGETQYFGPGTRLLVL.

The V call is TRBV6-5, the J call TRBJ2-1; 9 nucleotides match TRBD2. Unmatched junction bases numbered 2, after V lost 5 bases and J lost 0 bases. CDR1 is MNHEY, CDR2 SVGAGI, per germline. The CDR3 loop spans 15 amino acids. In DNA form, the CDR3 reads TGTGCCAGCAGTCATAGCGGGAGCTCCTACAATGAGCAGTTCTTC. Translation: CASSHSGSSYNEQFF.

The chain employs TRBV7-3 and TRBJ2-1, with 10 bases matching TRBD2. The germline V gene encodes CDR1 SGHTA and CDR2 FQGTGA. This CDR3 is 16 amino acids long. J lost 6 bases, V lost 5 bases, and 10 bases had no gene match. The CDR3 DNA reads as TGTGCCAGCAGCCCGGAAGCGGGAGGGTTACGCAATGAGCAGTTCTTC. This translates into CASSPEAGGLRNEQFF.

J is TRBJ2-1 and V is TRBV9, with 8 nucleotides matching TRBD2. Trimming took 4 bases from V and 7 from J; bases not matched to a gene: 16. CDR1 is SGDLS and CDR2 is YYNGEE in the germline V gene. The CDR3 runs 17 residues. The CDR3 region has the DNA TGTGCCAGCAGCTCCAGGGGAAGGAGGGCGGGGGGTAATGAGCAGTTCTTC. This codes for CASSSRGRRAGGNEQFF.

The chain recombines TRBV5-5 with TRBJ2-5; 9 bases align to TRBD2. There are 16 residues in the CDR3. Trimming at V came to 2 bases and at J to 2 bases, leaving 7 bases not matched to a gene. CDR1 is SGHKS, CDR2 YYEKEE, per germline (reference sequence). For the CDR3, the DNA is TGTGCCAGCAGCTTTGGGCTAGCGGGGAGACAAGAGACCCAGTACTTC. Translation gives CASSFGLAGRQETQYF.

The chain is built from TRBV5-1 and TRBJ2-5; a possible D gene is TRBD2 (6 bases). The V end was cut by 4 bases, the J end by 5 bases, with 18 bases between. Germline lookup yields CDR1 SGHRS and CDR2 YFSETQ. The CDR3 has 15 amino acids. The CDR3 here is CASSREGLMSETQYF. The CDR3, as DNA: TGCGCCAGCAGCAGAGAGGGACTTATGTCGGAGACCCAGTACTTC.

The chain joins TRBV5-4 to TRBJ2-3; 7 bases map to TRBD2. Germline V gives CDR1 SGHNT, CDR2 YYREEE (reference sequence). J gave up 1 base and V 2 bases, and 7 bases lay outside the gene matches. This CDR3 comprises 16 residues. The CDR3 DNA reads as TGTGCCAGCAGCTTCGGGGGGAGGGACGGCACAGATACGCAGTATTTT. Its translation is CASSFGGRDGTDTQYF. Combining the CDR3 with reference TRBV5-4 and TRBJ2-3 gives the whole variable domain ETGVTQSPTHLIKTRGQQVTLRCSSQSGHNTVSWYQQALGQGPQFIFQYYREEENGRGNFPPRFSGLQFPNYSSELNVNALELDDSALYLCASSFGGRDGTDTQYFGPGTRLTVL.

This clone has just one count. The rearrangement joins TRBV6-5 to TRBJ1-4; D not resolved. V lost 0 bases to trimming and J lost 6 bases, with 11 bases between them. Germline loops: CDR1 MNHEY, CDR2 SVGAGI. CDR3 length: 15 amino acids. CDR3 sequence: CASSYSTTRHEKLFF. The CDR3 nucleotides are TGTGCCAGCAGTTACTCGACGACTCGGCATGAAAAACTGTTTTTT.

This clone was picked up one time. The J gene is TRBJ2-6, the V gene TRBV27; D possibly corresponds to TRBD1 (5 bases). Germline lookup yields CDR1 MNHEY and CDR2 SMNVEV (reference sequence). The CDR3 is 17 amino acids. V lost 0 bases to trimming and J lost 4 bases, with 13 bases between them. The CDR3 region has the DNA TGTGCCAGCAGTTTATCGTTCGCACAGGCAGGGGCCAACGTCCTGACTTTC. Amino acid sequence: CASSLSFAQAGANVLTF.

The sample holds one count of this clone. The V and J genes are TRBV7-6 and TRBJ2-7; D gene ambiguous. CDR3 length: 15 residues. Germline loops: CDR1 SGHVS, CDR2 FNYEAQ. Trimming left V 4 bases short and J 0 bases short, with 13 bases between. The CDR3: CASSSSVWPSYEQYF. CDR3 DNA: TGTGCCAGCAGCTCGTCAGTATGGCCCTCCTACGAGCAGTACTTC.

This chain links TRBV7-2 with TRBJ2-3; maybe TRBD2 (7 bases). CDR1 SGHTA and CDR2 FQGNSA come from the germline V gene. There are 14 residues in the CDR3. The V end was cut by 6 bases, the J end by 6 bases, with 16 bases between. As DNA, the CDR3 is TGTGCCAGCAGTCCCCTGGGGGGGGCGGATACGCAGTATTTT. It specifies CASSPLGGADTQYF. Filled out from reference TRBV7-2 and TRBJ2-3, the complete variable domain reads GAGVSQSPSNKVTEKGKDVELRCDPISGHTALYWYRQSLGQGLEFLIYFQGNSAPDKSGLPSDRFSAERTGGSVSTLTIQRTQQEDSAVYLCASSPLGGADTQYFGPGTRLTVL.

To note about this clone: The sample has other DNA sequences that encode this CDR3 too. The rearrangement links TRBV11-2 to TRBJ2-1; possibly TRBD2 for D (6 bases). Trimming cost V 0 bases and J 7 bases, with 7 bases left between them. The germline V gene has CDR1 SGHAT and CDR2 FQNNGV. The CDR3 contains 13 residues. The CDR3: CASSLDRGNEQFF. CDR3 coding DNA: TGTGCCAGCAGCTTAGATCGGGGGAATGAGCAGTTCTTC. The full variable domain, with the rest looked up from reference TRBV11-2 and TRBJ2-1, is EAGVAQSPRYKIIEKRQSVAFWCNPISGHATLYWYQQILGQGPKLLIQFQNNGVVDDSQLPKDRFSAERLKGVDSTLKIQPAKLEDSAVYLCASSLDRGNEQFFGPGTRLTVL.

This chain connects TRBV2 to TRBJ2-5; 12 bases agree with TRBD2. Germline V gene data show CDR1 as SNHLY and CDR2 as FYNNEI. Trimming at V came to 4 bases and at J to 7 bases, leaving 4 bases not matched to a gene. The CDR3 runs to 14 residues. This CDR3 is CASSGVLAGGTQYF. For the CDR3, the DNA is TGTGCCAGCAGTGGGGTACTAGCGGGGGGGACCCAGTACTTC. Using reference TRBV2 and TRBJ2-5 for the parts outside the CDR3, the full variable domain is EPEVTQTPSHQVTQMGQEVILRCVPISNHLYFYWYRQILGQKVEFLVSFYNNEISEKSEIFDDQFSVERPDGSNFTLKIRSTKLEDSAMYFCASSGVLAGGTQYFGPGTRLLVL.

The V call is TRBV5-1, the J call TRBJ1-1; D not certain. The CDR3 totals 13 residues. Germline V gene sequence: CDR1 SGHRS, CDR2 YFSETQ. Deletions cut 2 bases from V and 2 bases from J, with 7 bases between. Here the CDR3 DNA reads TGCGCCAGCAGCTTCGAGGGAAACACTGAAGCTTTCTTT. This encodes CASSFEGNTEAFF.

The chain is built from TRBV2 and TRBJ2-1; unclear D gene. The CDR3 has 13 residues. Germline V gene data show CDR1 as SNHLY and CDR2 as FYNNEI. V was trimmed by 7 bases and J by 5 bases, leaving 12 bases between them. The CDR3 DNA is TGTGCCAGCAAAGCGTCCTCGAACAATGAGCAGTTCTTC. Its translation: CASKASSNNEQFF.

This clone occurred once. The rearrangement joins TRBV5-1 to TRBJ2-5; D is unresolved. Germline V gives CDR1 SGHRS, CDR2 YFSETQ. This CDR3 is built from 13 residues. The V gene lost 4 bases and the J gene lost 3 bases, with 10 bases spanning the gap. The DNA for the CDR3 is TGCGCCAGCAGCAGCGTGACTGAAGAGACCCAGTACTTC. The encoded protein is CASSSVTEETQYF.

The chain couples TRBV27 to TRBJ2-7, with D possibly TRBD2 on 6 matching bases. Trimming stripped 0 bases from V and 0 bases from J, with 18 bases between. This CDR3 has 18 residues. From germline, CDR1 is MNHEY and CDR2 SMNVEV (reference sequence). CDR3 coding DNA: TGTGCCAGCAGTTTATCCTTAAGGCGGGACCGGAGCTCCTACGAGCAGTACTTC. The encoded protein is CASSLSLRRDRSSYEQYF.

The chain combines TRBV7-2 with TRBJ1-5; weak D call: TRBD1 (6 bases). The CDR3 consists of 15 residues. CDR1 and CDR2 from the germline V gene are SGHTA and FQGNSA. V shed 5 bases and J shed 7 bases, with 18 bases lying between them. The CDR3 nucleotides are TGTGCCAGCAGCCTTACGCTGACAGGCGGCCAGCCCCAGCATTTT. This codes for CASSLTLTGGQPQHF.

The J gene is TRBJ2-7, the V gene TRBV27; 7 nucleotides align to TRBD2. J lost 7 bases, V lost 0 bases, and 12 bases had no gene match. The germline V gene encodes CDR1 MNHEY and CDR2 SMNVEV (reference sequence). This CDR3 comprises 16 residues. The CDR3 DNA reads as TGTGCCAGCAGTTTATCAGGTGCGAGCGGGAAGGTGGAGCAGTACTTC. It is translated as CASSLSGASGKVEQYF.

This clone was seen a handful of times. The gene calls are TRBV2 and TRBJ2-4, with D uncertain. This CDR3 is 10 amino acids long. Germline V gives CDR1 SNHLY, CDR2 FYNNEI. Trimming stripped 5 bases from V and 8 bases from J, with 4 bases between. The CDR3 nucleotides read TGTGCCAGCAGTTTATACATTCAGTACTTC. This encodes CASSLYIQYF.

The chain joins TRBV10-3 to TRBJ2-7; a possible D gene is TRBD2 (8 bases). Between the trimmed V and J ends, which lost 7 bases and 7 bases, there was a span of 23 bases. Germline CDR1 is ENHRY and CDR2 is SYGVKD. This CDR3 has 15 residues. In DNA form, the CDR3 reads TGTGCCATCACGGTAGCGGGAAGGGGGCTTGGTGAGCAGTACTTC. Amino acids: CAITVAGRGLGEQYF.

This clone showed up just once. The CDR3 nucleotides read TGTGCCATCAGTGAGTATGGCGGTTCCTCCTACGAGCAGTACTTC. Translation: CAISEYGGSSYEQYF. The chain has TRBV10-3 and TRBJ2-7; D is uncertain. V was cut by 1 base and J by 0 bases, with 10 bases left in between. The CDR3 length is 15 residues. Germline assignment: CDR1 ENHRY and CDR2 SYGVKD.

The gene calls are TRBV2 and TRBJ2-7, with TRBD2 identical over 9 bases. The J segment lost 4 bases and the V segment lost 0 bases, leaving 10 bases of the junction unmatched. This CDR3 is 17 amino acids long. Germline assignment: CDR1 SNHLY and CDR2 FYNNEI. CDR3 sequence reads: CASSEASAGLARYEQYF. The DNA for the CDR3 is TGTGCCAGCAGTGAAGCTTCAGCTGGACTAGCGCGATACGAGCAGTACTTC.

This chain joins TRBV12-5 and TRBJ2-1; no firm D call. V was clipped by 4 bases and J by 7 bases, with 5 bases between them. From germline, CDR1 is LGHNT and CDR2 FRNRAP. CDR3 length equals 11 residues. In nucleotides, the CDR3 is TGTGCTAGTGGTTCAAATAATGAGCAGTTCTTC. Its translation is CASGSNNEQFF.

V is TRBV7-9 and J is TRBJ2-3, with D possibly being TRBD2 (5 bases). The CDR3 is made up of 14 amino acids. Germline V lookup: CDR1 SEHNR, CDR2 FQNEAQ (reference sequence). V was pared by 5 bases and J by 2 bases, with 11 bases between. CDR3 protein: CASSLGRATDTQYF. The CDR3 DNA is TGTGCCAGCAGCCTTGGGCGGGCCACAGATACGCAGTATTTT. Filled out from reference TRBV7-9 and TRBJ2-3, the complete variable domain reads DTGVSQNPRHKITKRGQNVTFRCDPISEHNRLYWYRQTLGQGPEFLTYFQNEAQLEKSRLLSDRFSAERPKGSFSTLEIQRTEQGDSAMYLCASSLGRATDTQYFGPGTRLTVL.

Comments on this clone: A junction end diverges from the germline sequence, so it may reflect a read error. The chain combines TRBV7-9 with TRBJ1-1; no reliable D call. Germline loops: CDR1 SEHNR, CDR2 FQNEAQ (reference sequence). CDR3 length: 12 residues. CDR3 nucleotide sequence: TGTGCCAGCAGCTTAGACACTACCAGCCCAAGGTTT. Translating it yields CASSLDTTSPRF.

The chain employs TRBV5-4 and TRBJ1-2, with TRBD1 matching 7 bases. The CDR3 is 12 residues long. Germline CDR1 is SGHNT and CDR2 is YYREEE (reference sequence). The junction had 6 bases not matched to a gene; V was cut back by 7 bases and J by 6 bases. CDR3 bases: TGTGCCAGCCGACAGGGAAGGAATGGCTACACCTTC. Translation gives CASRQGRNGYTF.